The text below deals with one T cell receptor beta chain. This entry belongs to a study of control samples from healthy donors and cancer patients. V gave up 0 bases and J gave up 7 bases, with 10 bases separating them. CDR3 length equals 13 residues. CDR1 and CDR2 from the germline V gene are SGHKS and YYEKEE (reference sequence). The table came from immunoSEQ multiplex PCR; TCRdb's copy has only in-frame clones and leaves some out. The table shows about 140,000 clones, with around 92% occurring only once. The receptor was derived from a man younger than 40 in good health. Material for sequencing was blood. The chain joins TRBV5-5 to TRBJ1-2; D gene unclear. The CDR3 sequence is CASSLDGFGGYTF. The CDR3 DNA sequence: TGTGCCAGCAGCTTGGATGGATTTGGTGGCTACACCTTC.